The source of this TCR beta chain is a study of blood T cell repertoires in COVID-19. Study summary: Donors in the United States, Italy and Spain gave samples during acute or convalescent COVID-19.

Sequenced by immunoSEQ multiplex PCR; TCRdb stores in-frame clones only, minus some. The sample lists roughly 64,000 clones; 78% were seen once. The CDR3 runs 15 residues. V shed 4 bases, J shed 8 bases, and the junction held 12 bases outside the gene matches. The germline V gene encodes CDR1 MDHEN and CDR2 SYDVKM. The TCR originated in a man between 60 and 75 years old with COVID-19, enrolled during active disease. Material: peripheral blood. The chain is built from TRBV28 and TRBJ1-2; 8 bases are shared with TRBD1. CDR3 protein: CASSSTGGTLGGYTF. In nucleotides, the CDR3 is TGTGCCAGCAGTTCCACAGGGGGAACGCTGGGAGGCTACACCTTC.